A selection of T cell receptor beta chains follows, all from one sample in a study of blood T cells in healthy people across ages. Each CDR3 protein is one row after TCRdb ran MiXCR on the 5' RACE reads. The sample has 1,500,000 or so distinct CDR3 sequences, 55% to 75% seen once. The sample was blood. These receptors all stem from a man younger than 30 in good health. The CDR3 runs from the conserved cysteine through the conserved F or W. The order of the fields is J gene, V gene, CDR3 protein.

- | TRBV7-2 | CASNNGRGEETQYF
TRBJ1-6 | TRBV7-2 | CASSSARVSSYNSPLHF
TRBJ2-7 | TRBV12-3/TRBV12-4 | CASSFGREGYEQYF
TRBJ2-3 | TRBV20-1 | CSARDLTGSTDTQYF
TRBJ2-1 | TRBV11-1 | CASSSSGTVDYNEQFF
TRBJ2-7 | TRBV5-1 | CASSPASKDRYFYEQYF
TRBJ2-3 | TRBV20-1 | CSARVWSSGSTDTQYF
TRBJ1-1 | TRBV6-2/TRBV6-3 | CAGKTVNTEAFF
TRBJ2-1 | TRBV4-1 | CASGTSVYRDEQFF
TRBJ2-7 | TRBV12-3/TRBV12-4 | CASSLGAGLTYEQYF
TRBJ2-7 | TRBV4-1 | CASSQGVEQYF
TRBJ2-3 | TRBV7-9 | CASSFGTPIAERGTQYF
- | TRBV9 | CASSVSGTQYEQYF
TRBJ2-6 | TRBV2 | CASIKFQQGAYSGANVLTF
TRBJ2-1 | TRBV29-1 | CSVPDIPNEQFF
TRBJ2-2 | TRBV4-3 | CASSQDRARTGELFF
TRBJ2-2 | TRBV29-1 | CSGGQATGELFF
TRBJ2-4 | TRBV4-1 | CASSQPLVAKNIQYF
TRBJ2-3 | TRBV5-1 | CASSLQGIETDTQYF
TRBJ2-5 | TRBV27 | CASSLGTGGRFETQYF
TRBJ2-7 | TRBV28 | CASSTAGSYEQYF
TRBJ1-2 | TRBV13 | CASSQGQGIDYGYTF
TRBJ2-1 | TRBV4-3 | CASSQGTNSYNEQFF
TRBJ2-1 | TRBV29-1 | CSVQGHGNEQFF
TRBJ2-1 | TRBV29-1 | CSCSASSSYNEQFF
TRBJ1-1 | TRBV12-3/TRBV12-4 | CASSVGPITEAFF
TRBJ2-1 | TRBV29-1 | CSVVSGVNEQFF
TRBJ2-7 | TRBV7-9 | CASSFTRDNSNEQYF
TRBJ2-1 | TRBV29-1 | CSVEGLAGTNEQFF
TRBJ1-6 | TRBV4-2 | CASSSYRGNNSPLHF
TRBJ2-1 | TRBV20-1 | CSAGRLAHEQFF
TRBJ2-3 | TRBV20-1 | CSAREGGGTQYF
TRBJ2-4 | TRBV12-3/TRBV12-4 | CATSTVVKNIQYF
TRBJ1-1 | TRBV28 | CASSLGSGMNTEAFF
TRBJ1-4 | TRBV24-1 | CATSDFRDGYTNEKLFF
TRBJ2-3 | TRBV4-1 | CASSTIGRGPRDTQYF
TRBJ1-2 | TRBV7-8 | CASSIRDRDGYTF
TRBJ1-2 | TRBV7-9 | CASVSTEGTHLNGYTF
TRBJ2-2 | TRBV10-2 | CASRVGLNTGELFF
TRBJ1-2 | TRBV12-1 | CASSIPGTGDYTF
TRBJ2-7 | TRBV7-6 | CASSEETSGYEQYF
TRBJ2-3 | TRBV29-1 | CSVNRDFVDTQYF